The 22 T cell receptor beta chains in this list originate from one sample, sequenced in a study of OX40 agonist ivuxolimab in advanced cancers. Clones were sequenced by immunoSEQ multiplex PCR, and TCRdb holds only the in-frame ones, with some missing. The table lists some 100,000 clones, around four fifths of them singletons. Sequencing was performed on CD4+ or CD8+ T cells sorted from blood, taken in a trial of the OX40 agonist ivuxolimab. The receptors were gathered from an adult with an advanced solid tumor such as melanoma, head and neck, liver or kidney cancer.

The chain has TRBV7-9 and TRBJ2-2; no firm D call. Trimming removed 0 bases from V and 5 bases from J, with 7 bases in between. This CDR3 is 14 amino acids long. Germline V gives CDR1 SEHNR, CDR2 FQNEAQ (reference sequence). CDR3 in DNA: TGTGCCAGCAGCTTAGCGGGTAAAACCGGGGAGCTGTTTTTT. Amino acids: CASSLAGKTGELFF.

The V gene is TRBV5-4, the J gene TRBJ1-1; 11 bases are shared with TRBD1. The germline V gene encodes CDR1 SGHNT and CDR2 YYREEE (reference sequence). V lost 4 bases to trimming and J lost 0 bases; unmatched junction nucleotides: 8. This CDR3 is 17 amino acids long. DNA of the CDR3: TGTGCCAGCAGCCCGATCGGACAGGGGGCCTTGAACACTGAAGCTTTCTTT. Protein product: CASSPIGQGALNTEAFF.

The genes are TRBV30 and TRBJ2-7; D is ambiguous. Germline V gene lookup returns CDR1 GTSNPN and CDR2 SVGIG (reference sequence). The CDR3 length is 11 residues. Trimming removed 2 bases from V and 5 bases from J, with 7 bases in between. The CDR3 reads CAWSSQDEQYF. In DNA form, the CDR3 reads TGTGCCTGGAGTTCCCAAGACGAGCAGTACTTC.

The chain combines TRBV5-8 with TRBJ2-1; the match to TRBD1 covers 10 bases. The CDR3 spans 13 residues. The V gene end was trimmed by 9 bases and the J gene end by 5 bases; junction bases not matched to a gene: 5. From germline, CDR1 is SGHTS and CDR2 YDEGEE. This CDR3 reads CATRDRGDNEQFF. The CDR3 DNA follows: TGTGCCACCCGGGACAGGGGCGACAATGAGCAGTTCTTC.

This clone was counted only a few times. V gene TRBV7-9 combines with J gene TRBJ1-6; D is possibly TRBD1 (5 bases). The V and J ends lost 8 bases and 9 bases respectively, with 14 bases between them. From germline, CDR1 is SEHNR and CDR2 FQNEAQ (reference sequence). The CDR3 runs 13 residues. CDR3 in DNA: TGTGCCAGCGGGGGAGAGGTGGTTTCACCCCTCCACTTT. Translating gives CASGGEVVSPLHF.

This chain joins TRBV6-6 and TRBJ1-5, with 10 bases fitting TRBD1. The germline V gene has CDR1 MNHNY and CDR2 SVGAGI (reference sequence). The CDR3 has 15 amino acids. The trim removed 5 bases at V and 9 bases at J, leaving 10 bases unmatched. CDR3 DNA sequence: TGTGCCAGCAGTGACCGTGACAGGGGGCTTCCGCCCCAGCATTTT. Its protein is CASSDRDRGLPPQHF.

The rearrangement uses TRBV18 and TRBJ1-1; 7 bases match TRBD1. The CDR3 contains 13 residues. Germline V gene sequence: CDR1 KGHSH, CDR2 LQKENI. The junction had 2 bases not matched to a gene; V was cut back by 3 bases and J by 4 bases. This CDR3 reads CASSPYRGTEAFF. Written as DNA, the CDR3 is TGTGCCAGCTCACCCTACAGGGGCACTGAAGCTTTCTTT.

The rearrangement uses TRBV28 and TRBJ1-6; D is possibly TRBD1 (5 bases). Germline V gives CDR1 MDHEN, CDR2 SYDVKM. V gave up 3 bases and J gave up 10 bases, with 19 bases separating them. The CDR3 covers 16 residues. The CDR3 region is CASSLPLGQEMSPLHF. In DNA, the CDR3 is TGTGCCAGCAGTTTGCCTTTGGGGCAGGAAATGTCACCCCTCCACTTT.

This CDR3 reads CASSSTQGNTQYF. DNA for the CDR3: TGTGCCAGCAGCTCGACCCAAGGGAATACGCAGTATTTT. The chain links TRBV11-3 to TRBJ2-3, with no clear D. Germline CDR1 reads SGHNT; CDR2 reads YENEEA. V lost 4 bases and J lost 7, with 12 bases in between. The CDR3 is 13 amino acids.

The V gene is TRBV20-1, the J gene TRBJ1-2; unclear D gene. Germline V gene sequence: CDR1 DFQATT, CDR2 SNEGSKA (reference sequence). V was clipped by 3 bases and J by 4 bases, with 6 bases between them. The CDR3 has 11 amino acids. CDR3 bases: TGCAGTGCTAGTAACGGCTATGGCTACACCTTC. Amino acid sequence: CSASNGYGYTF.

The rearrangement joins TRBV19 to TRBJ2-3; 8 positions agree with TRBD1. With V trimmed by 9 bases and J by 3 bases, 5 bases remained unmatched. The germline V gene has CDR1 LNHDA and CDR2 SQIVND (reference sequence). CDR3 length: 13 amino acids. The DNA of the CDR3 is TGTGCCAGCGGTAGGGACAGGACAGATACGCAGTATTTT. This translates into CASGRDRTDTQYF.

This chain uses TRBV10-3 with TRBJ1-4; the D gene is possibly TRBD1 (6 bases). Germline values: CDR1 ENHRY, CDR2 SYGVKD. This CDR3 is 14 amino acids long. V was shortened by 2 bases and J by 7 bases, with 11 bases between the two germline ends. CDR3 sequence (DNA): TGTGCCATCAGTGAGACAGGGATCGGTGAAAAACTGTTTTTT. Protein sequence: CAISETGIGEKLFF.

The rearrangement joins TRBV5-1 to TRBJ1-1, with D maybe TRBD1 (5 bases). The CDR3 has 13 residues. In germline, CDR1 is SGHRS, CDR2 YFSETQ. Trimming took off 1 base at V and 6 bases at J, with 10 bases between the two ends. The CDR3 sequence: CASSLYSGAEAFF. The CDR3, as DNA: TGCGCCAGCAGCTTGTATTCGGGGGCTGAAGCTTTCTTT.

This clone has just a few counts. This chain's CDR3 is CASRRNRVDQPQHF. CDR3 sequence (DNA): TGTGCCAGCAGACGGAACAGGGTCGATCAGCCCCAGCATTTT. This rearrangement joins TRBV28 to TRBJ1-5; possibly TRBD1 for D (6 bases). This CDR3 is 14 amino acids long. V was trimmed by 6 bases and J by 5 bases, leaving 14 bases between them. The germline V gene has CDR1 MDHEN and CDR2 SYDVKM.

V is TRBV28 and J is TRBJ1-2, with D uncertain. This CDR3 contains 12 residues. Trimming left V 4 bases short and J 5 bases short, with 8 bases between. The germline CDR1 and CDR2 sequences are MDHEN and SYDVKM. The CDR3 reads CASSSSRYGYTF. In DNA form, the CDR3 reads TGTGCCAGCAGTTCGAGCAGATATGGCTACACCTTC.

In nucleotides, the CDR3 is TGTGCCAGCAGCGTAGAACACACAGGGCGGGAGACCCAGTACTTC. This sequence encodes CASSVEHTGRETQYF. The chain carries TRBV9 and TRBJ2-5; D perhaps matches TRBD1 (6 bases). Germline V lookup: CDR1 SGDLS, CDR2 YYNGEE. The CDR3 spans 15 residues. V shed 0 bases and J shed 5 bases, with 14 bases lying between them.

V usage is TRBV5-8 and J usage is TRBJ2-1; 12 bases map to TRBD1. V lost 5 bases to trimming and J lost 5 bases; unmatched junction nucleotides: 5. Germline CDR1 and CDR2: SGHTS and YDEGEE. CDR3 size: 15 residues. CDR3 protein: CASRRDRGPHNEQFF. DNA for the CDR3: TGTGCCAGCAGGAGGGACAGGGGGCCCCACAATGAGCAGTTCTTC.

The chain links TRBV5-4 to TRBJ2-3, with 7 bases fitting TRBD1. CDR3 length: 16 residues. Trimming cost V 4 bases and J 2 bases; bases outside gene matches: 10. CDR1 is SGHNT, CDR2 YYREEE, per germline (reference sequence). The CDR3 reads CASSTSGQKYTDTQYF. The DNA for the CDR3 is TGTGCCAGCAGCACCTCGGGACAGAAGTACACAGATACGCAGTATTTT.

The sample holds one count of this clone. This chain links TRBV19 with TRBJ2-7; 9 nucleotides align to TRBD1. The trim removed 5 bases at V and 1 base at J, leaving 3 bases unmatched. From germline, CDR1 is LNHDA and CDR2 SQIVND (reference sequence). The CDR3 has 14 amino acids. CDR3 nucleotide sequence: TGTGCCAGTAGTCCTGGGACAGGGTCCTACGAGCAGTACTTC. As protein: CASSPGTGSYEQYF.

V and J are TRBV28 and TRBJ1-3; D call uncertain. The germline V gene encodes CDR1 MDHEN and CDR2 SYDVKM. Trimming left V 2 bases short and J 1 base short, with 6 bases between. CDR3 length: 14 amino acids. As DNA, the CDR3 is TGTGCCAGCAGTTTACAAGCTTCTGGAAACACCATATATTTT. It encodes CASSLQASGNTIYF.

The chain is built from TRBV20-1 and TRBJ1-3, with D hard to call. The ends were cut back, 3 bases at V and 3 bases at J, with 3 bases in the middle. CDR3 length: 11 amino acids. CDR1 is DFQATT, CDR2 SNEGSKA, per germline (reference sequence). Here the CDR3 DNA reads TGCAGTGCTAGCAGTGGAAACACCATATATTTT. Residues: CSASSGNTIYF.

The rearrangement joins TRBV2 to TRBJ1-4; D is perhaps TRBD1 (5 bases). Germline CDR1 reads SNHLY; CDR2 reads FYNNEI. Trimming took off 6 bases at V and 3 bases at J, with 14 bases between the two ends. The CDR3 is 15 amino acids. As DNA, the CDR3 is TGTGCCAGCAGCGAACGGGGGAGGGCTAATGAAAAACTGTTTTTT. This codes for CASSERGRANEKLFF.